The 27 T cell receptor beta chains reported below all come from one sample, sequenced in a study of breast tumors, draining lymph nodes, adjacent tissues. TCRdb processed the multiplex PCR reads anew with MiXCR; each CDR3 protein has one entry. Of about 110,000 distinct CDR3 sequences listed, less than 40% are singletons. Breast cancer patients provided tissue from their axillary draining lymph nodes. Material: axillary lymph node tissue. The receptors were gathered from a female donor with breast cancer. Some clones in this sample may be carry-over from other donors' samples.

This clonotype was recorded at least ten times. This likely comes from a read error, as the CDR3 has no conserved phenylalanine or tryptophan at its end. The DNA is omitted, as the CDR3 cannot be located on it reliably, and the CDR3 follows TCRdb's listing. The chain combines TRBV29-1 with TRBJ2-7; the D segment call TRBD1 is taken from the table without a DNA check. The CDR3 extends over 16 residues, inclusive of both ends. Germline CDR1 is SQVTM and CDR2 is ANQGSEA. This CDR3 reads CSVEKKGRARLARGQS.

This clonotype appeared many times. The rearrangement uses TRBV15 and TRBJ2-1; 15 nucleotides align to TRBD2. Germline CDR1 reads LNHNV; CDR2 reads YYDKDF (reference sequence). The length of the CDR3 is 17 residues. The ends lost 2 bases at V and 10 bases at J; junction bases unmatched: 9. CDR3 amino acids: CATSRTTGTSGRKEQFF. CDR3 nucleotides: TGTGCCACCAGCAGAACGACCGGGACTAGCGGGAGGAAGGAGCAGTTCTTC.

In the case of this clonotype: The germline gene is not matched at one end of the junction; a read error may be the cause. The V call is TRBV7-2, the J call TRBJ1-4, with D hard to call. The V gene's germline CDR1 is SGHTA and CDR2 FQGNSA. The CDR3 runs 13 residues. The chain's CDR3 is CASSLTTSEKLVF. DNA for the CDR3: TGTGCCAGCAGCCTAACGACTAGTGAAAAACTGGTTTTT.

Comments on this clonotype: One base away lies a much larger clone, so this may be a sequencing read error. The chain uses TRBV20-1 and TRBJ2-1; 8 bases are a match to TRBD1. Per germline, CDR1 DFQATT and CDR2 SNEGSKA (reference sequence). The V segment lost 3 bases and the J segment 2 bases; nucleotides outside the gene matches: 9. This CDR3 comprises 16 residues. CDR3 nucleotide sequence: TGCAGTGCTAGGGCTATGACAGGGGCTCCCTACAATGAGCAGTTCTTC. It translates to CSARAMTGAPYNEQFF.

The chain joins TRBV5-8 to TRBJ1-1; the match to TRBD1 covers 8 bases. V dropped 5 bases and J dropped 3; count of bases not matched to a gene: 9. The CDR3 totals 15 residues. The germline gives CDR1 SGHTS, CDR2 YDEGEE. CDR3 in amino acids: CASSLHRGSYTEAFF. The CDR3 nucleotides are TGTGCCAGCAGTCTTCACAGGGGGTCATACACTGAAGCTTTCTTT.

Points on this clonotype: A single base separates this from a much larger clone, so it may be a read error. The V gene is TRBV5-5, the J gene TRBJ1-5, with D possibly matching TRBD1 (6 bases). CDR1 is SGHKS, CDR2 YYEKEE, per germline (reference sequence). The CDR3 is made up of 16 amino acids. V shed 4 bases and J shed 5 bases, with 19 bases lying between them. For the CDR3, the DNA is TGTGCCAGCAGCGGGCGGACAGCGGGCGATGATCAGCCCCAGCATTTT. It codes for CASSGRTAGDDQPQHF.

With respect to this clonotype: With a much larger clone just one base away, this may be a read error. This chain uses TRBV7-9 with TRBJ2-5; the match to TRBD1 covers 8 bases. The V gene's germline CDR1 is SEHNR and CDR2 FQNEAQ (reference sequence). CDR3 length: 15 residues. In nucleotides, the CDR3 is TGTGCCAGCAGCTCCAGGACAGGGTACCAAGAGACCCAGCACTTC. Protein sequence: CASSSRTGYQETQHF.

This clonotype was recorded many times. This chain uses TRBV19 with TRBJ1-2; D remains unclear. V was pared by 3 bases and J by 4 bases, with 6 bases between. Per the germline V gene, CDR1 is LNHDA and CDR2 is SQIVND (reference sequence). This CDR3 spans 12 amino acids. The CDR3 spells CASSIRLYGYTF. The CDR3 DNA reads TGTGCCAGTAGTATCCGACTCTATGGCTACACCTTC.

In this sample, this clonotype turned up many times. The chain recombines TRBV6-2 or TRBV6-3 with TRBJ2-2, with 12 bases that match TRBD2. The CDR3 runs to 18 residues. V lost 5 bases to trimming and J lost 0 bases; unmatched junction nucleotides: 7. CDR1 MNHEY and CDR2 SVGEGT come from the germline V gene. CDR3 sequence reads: CASSHPGLAGSNTGELFF. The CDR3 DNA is TGTGCCAGCAGTCACCCCGGACTAGCGGGGTCGAACACCGGGGAGCTGTTTTTT.

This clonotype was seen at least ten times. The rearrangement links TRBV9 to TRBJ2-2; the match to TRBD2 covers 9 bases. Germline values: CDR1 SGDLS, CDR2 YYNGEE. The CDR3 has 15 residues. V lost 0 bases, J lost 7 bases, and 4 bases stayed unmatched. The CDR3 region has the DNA TGTGCCAGCAGCGTAGAGGGCGGGAGGGACGGGGAGCTGTTTTTT. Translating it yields CASSVEGGRDGELFF.

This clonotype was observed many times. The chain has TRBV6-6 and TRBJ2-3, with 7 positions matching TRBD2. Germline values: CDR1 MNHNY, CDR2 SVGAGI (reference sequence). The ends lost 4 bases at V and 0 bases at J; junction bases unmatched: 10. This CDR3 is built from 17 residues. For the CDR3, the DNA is TGTGCCAGCAGTTTCCTAGCGGAGATGACTAGCACAGATACGCAGTATTTT. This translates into CASSFLAEMTSTDTQYF.

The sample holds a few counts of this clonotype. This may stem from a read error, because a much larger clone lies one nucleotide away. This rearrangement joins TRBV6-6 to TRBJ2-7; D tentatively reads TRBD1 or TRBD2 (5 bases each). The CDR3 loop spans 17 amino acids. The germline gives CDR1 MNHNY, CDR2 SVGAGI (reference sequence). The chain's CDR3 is CASSYSRRAGRGYEQHF. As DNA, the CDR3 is TGTGCCAGCAGTTACTCGAGGCGCGCGGGTCGGGGCTACGAGCAGCACTTC.

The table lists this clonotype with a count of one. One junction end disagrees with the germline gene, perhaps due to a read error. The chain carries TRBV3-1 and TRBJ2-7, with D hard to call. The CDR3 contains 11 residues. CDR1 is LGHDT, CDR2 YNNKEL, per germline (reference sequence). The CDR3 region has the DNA TGCGCCAGCAGCCCCCCCCTCGAGCAGTACTTC. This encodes CASSPPLEQYF.

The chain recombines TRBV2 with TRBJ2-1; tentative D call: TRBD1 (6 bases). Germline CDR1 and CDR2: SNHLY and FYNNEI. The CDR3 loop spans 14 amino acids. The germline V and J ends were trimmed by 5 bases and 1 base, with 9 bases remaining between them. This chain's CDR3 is CASSQQGSYNEQFF. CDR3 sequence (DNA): TGTGCCAGCAGTCAACAGGGATCCTACAATGAGCAGTTCTTC.

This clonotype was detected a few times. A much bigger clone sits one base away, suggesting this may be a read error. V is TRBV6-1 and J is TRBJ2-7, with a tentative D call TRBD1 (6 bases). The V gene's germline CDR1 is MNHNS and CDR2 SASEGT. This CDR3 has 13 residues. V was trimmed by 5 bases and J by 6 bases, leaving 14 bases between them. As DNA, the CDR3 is TGTGCCAGCAGTCCGAACAGGGTTGGCGAGCAGTACTTC. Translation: CASSPNRVGEQYF.

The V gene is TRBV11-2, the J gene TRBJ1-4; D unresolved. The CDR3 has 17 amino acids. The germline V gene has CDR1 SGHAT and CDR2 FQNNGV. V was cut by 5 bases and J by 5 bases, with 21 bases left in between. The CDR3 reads CASSAGPGQTSNEKLFF. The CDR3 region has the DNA TGTGCCAGCAGCGCAGGACCTGGGCAGACCTCGAATGAAAAACTGTTTTTT.

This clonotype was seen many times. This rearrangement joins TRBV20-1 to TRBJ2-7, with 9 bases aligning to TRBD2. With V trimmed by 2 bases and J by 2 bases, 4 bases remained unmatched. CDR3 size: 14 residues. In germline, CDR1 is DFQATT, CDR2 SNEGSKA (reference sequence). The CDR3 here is CSARHSGSTYEQYF. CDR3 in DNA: TGCAGTGCTAGACATAGCGGGAGCACCTACGAGCAGTACTTC.

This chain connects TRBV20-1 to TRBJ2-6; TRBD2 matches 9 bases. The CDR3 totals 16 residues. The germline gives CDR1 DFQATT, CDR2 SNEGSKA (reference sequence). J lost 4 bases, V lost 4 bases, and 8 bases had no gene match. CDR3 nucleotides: TGCAGTGCTACAAGCGGGAGGAAGGCCGGGGCCAACGTCCTGACTTTC. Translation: CSATSGRKAGANVLTF.

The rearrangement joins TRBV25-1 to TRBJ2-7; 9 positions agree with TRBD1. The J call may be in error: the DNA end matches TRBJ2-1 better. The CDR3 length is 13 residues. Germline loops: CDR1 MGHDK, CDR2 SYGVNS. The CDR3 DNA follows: TGTGCTAGAGTGACAGGGGGAATTAGTGAGCAGTTCTTC. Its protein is CARVTGGISEQFF.

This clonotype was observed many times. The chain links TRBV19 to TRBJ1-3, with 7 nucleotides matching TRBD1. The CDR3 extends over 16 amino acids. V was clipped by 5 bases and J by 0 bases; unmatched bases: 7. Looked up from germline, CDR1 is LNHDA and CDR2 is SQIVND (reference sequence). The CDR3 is CASSRRQGSSGNTIYF. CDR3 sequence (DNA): TGTGCCAGTAGTCGCCGACAGGGAAGCTCTGGAAACACCATATATTTT.

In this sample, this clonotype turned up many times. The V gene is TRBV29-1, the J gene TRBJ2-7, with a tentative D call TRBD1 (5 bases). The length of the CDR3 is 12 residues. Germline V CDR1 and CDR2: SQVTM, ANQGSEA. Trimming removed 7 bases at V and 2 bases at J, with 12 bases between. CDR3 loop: CSAQTVTYEQYF. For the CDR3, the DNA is TGCAGCGCCCAGACAGTCACCTACGAGCAGTACTTC.

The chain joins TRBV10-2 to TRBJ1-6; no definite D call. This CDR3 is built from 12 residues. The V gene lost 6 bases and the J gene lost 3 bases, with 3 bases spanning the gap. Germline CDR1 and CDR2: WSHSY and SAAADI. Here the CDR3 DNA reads TGCGCCAGCAGCAACTATAATTCACCCCTCCACTTT. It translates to CASSNYNSPLHF.

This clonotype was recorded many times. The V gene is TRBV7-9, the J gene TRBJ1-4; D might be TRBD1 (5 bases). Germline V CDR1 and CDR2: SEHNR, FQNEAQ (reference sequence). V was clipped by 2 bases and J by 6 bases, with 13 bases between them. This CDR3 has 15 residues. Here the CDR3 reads CASSLHGGGDEKLFF. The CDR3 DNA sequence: TGTGCCAGCAGCTTACACGGGGGAGGAGATGAAAAACTGTTTTTT.

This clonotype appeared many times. The CDR3 is CASSYSASGDFYNEQFF. The CDR3 nucleotides are TGTGCCAGCAGTTACTCCGCTAGCGGGGACTTTTACAATGAGCAGTTCTTC. The V and J genes are TRBV6-5 and TRBJ2-1; 9 bases are shared with TRBD2. The CDR3 extends over 17 amino acids. V gave up 0 bases and J gave up 4 bases; unmatched junction bases: 7. Germline V lookup: CDR1 MNHEY, CDR2 SVGAGI.

CDR3 sequence (DNA): TGTGCCAGCACCCACGGCACTGAAGCTTTCTTT. Protein sequence: CASTHGTEAFF. V is TRBV6-2 or TRBV6-3 and J is TRBJ1-1; D uncertain. Trimming left V 7 bases short and J 4 bases short, with 7 bases between. The length of the CDR3 is 11 residues. From germline, CDR1 is MNHEY and CDR2 SVGEGT.

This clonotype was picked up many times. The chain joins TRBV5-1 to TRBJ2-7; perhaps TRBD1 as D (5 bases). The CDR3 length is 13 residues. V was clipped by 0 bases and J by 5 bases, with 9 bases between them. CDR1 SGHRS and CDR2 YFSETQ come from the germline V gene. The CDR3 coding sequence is TGCGCCAGCAGCTTGGCAGGGTACCACGAGCAGTACTTC. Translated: CASSLAGYHEQYF.

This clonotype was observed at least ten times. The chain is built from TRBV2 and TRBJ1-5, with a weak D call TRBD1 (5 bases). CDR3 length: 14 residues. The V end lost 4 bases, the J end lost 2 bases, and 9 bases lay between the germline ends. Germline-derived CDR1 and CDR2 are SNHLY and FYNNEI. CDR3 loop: CASSGDGGNQPQHF. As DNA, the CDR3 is TGTGCCAGCAGTGGGGACGGTGGCAATCAGCCCCAGCATTTT. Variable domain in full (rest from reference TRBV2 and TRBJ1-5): EPEVTQTPSHQVTQMGQEVILRCVPISNHLYFYWYRQILGQKVEFLVSFYNNEISEKSEIFDDQFSVERPDGSNFTLKIRSTKLEDSAMYFCASSGDGGNQPQHFGDGTRLSIL.